Shown below are 31 T cell receptor beta chains from a single sample sequenced in a study of blood T cell repertoires in COVID-19. Measured with immunoSEQ multiplex PCR; TCRdb has only the in-frame clones, and not every one. The repertoire includes roughly 220,000 clones, 82% of them detected once, and over 7% sits in the top ten. Material for sequencing was peripheral blood. All receptors come from a woman over 75 with COVID-19, enrolled during active disease.

This rearrangement joins TRBV6-6 to TRBJ1-6; tentatively, D is TRBD1 (6 bases). Germline V gene sequence: CDR1 MNHNY, CDR2 SVGAGI (reference sequence). The CDR3 loop spans 14 amino acids. V lost 8 bases and J lost 5, with 13 bases in between. In nucleotides, the CDR3 is TGTGCCAGCTCTCCCGGGACAAATAATTCACCCCTCCACTTT. Its translation is CASSPGTNNSPLHF.

The rearrangement uses TRBV28 and TRBJ1-6, with D tentatively TRBD1 (5 bases). Germline V CDR1 and CDR2: MDHEN, SYDVKM. Between the trimmed V and J ends, which lost 6 bases and 0 bases, there was a span of 12 bases. This CDR3 has 16 amino acids. CDR3 DNA: TGTGCCAGCAGGGACGGTGGGGCCTCCTATAATTCACCCCTCCACTTT. Translation gives CASRDGGASYNSPLHF.

This rearrangement joins TRBV5-1 to TRBJ1-2, with D possibly matching TRBD1 (6 bases). Germline loops: CDR1 SGHRS, CDR2 YFSETQ. The ends were cut back, 6 bases at V and 0 bases at J, with 18 bases in the middle. The CDR3 contains 16 residues. CDR3 protein: CASKVEGGTPNYGYTF. CDR3 coding DNA: TGCGCCAGCAAGGTTGAGGGGGGGACCCCTAACTATGGCTACACCTTC.

The rearrangement uses TRBV20-1 and TRBJ1-1, with D possibly being TRBD1 (5 bases). In germline, CDR1 is DFQATT, CDR2 SNEGSKA (reference sequence). V gave up 3 bases and J gave up 13 bases, with 18 bases separating them. The CDR3 is 12 residues long. This CDR3 is CSASGQGPLDFF. The CDR3 DNA follows: TGCAGTGCTAGTGGGCAGGGCCCGTTAGATTTCTTT.

This clone was seen a handful of times. V is TRBV5-1 and J is TRBJ1-5; a weak D match, TRBD1 (6 bases). The V gene lost 0 bases and the J gene lost 2 bases, with 9 bases spanning the gap. The CDR3 has 15 residues. Germline lookup yields CDR1 SGHRS and CDR2 YFSETQ. The CDR3 loop is CASSLEGGRNQPQHF. Written as DNA, the CDR3 is TGCGCCAGCAGCTTGGAGGGGGGGCGCAATCAGCCCCAGCATTTT.

The genes are TRBV27 and TRBJ1-1; D unresolved. V was pared by 5 bases and J by 3 bases, with 13 bases between. Germline V lookup: CDR1 MNHEY, CDR2 SMNVEV (reference sequence). The CDR3 sequence is 14 residues long. CDR3: CASSPLDTDTEAFF. The CDR3, as DNA: TGTGCCAGCAGTCCTCTAGATACCGACACTGAAGCTTTCTTT.

The genes are TRBV5-1 and TRBJ2-1; TRBD2 matches at 12 bases. J was trimmed by 4 bases and V by 5 bases; bases with no gene match: 4. The CDR3 runs to 15 residues. CDR1 is SGHRS, CDR2 YFSETQ, per germline. CDR3 coding DNA: TGCGCCAGCAGGTTCGGACTAGCGGGGTACAATGAGCAGTTCTTC. Translated: CASRFGLAGYNEQFF.

This clone was observed once. The genes are TRBV5-4 and TRBJ1-1; the D is unclear. The CDR3 length is 16 residues. Looked up from germline, CDR1 is SGHNT and CDR2 is YYREEE (reference sequence). The V end lost 3 bases, the J end lost 0 bases, and 15 bases lay between the germline ends. Here the CDR3 reads CASSSASTRVNTEAFF. The CDR3 region has the DNA TGTGCCAGCAGCTCGGCATCGACGAGGGTGAACACTGAAGCTTTCTTT.

This rearrangement joins TRBV5-5 to TRBJ1-2; tentatively, D is TRBD1 (5 bases). The germline V gene encodes CDR1 SGHKS and CDR2 YYEKEE (reference sequence). With 2 bases removed from V and 3 bases from J, the gap between germline ends came to 8 bases. The CDR3 runs 13 residues. CDR3 sequence (DNA): TGTGCCAGCAGCTTATGGGGGGACTATGGCTACACCTTC. It codes for CASSLWGDYGYTF.

This chain connects TRBV7-2 to TRBJ2-7; D remains unclear. V was clipped by 5 bases and J by 2 bases, with 13 bases between them. CDR3 size: 14 residues. The germline CDR1 and CDR2 sequences are SGHTA and FQGNSA. CDR3 nucleotide sequence: TGTGCCAGCAGCCGGGTCCATGGCGCCTACGAGCAGTACTTC. Protein sequence: CASSRVHGAYEQYF.

This clone was seen a few times. Other DNA sequences in this sample translate to the same CDR3. The chain joins TRBV14 to TRBJ1-2, with 11 bases that match TRBD1. V lost 5 bases and J lost 6; bases outside the gene matches: 5. The CDR3 runs to 14 residues. The germline CDR1 and CDR2 sequences are SGHDN and FVKESK. In DNA, the CDR3 is TGTGCCAGCAGCTATTGGACAGGGGGCGATGGCTACACCTTC. It yields the protein CASSYWTGGDGYTF.

This clone has a single count. The rearrangement joins TRBV7-9 to TRBJ1-2, with D unclear. The V gene's germline CDR1 is SEHNR and CDR2 FQNEAQ (reference sequence). The CDR3 is made up of 14 amino acids. The V end lost 2 bases, the J end lost 0 bases, and 7 bases lay between the germline ends. The chain's CDR3 is CASSLPYANYGYTF. The CDR3 nucleotides read TGTGCCAGCAGCTTACCCTACGCTAACTATGGCTACACCTTC.

The genes are TRBV6-5 and TRBJ2-1, with D possibly matching TRBD1 (6 bases). In germline, CDR1 is MNHEY, CDR2 SVGAGI. The length of the CDR3 is 12 residues. V shed 8 bases and J shed 11 bases, with 16 bases lying between them. CDR3 DNA sequence: TGTGCCAGCCAGGTCACCCAGGGGAAGCAGTTCTTC. Translation: CASQVTQGKQFF.

This clone was counted only a few times. The chain is built from TRBV7-2 and TRBJ1-6; 8 bases fit TRBD1. CDR1 is SGHTA and CDR2 is FQGNSA in the germline V gene. CDR3 length: 14 residues. V was clipped by 4 bases and J by 11 bases; unmatched bases: 7. The CDR3 reads CASSSGTGHPPLHF. The CDR3, as DNA: TGTGCCAGCAGCTCCGGGACAGGTCACCCACCCCTCCACTTT.

V and J are TRBV25-1 and TRBJ1-5, with a weak D call TRBD1 (5 bases). The CDR3 has 16 amino acids. The germline V gene encodes CDR1 MGHDK and CDR2 SYGVNS. The V end was cut by 8 bases, the J end by 3 bases, with 20 bases between. The CDR3 DNA follows: TGTGCCAGCTCTCCGAGCGTGGGGGGGTTCAATCAGCCCCAGCATTTT. Protein sequence: CASSPSVGGFNQPQHF.

The chain has TRBV4-1 and TRBJ1-5, with 8 bases fitting TRBD1. CDR3 length: 17 amino acids. Germline loops: CDR1 MGHRA, CDR2 YSYEKL. Trimming took 0 bases from V and 2 from J; bases not matched to a gene: 6. CDR3 DNA: TGCGCCAGCAGCCAAGATAAAGGGACAGGTCGCAATCAGCCCCAGCATTTT. It specifies CASSQDKGTGRNQPQHF.

This chain joins TRBV28 and TRBJ1-2, with no clear D. The CDR3 contains 11 residues. Germline V gene sequence: CDR1 MDHEN, CDR2 SYDVKM. V was clipped by 5 bases and J by 1 base, with 2 bases between them. The CDR3 DNA sequence: TGTGCCAGCAGTCTTAACTATGGCTACACCTTC. Amino acid sequence: CASSLNYGYTF.

The chain uses TRBV5-8 and TRBJ1-4; 7 nucleotides agree with TRBD1. Germline trimming cut 0 bases from V and 6 bases from J; bases unmatched to any gene: 11. The CDR3 loop spans 17 amino acids. Germline V gene lookup returns CDR1 SGHTS and CDR2 YDEGEE. CDR3 amino acids: CASSLGQGAETYEKLFF. The CDR3 DNA is TGTGCCAGCAGCTTGGGACAGGGAGCAGAAACCTATGAAAAACTGTTTTTT.

This rearrangement joins TRBV5-6 to TRBJ2-1; D may be TRBD2 (5 bases). The germline V and J ends were trimmed by 4 bases and 3 bases, with 11 bases remaining between them. Germline assignment: CDR1 SGHDT and CDR2 YYEEEE. The CDR3 totals 14 residues. The CDR3 reads CASSNLGSYNEQFF. As DNA, the CDR3 is TGTGCCAGCAGCAACCTTGGGAGCTACAATGAGCAGTTCTTC.

The rearrangement joins TRBV18 to TRBJ1-1; D is ambiguous. CDR1 and CDR2 (germline): KGHSH, LQKENI. The V gene lost 6 bases and the J gene lost 4 bases, with 12 bases spanning the gap. This CDR3 has 13 residues. The CDR3 coding sequence is TGTGCCAGCTCGAGAGTCAGCGCCACTGAAGCTTTCTTT. It encodes CASSRVSATEAFF.

The chain uses TRBV5-1 and TRBJ2-5; the D is unclear. The CDR3 spans 14 residues. The V end lost 0 bases, the J end lost 2 bases, and 8 bases lay between the germline ends. Germline V gene lookup returns CDR1 SGHRS and CDR2 YFSETQ. The CDR3 coding sequence is TGCGCCAGCAGCTTGGCGCCCGGGCAAGAGACCCAGTACTTC. It is translated as CASSLAPGQETQYF.

The CDR3 is CATSDAPGQGRYNEQFF. For the CDR3, the DNA is TGTGCCACCAGTGATGCTCCGGGTCAAGGAAGGTACAATGAGCAGTTCTTC. This sequence joins TRBV24-1 and TRBJ2-1; D is uncertain. The V gene lost 3 bases and the J gene lost 4 bases, with 18 bases spanning the gap. The CDR3 consists of 17 residues. The germline V gene has CDR1 KGHDR and CDR2 SFDVKD.

The V call is TRBV28, the J call TRBJ2-7, with D possibly matching TRBD2 (7 bases). V was trimmed by 6 bases and J by 4 bases, leaving 16 bases between them. Germline-derived CDR1 and CDR2 are MDHEN and SYDVKM. The CDR3 is made up of 14 amino acids. CDR3 nucleotides: TGTGCCAGCAGCCCCGGGGGGCAGGGGTACGAGCAGTACTTC. Its translation: CASSPGGQGYEQYF.

J is TRBJ2-7 and V is TRBV5-6; tentatively, D is TRBD2 (6 bases). The CDR3 runs 12 residues. The germline CDR1 and CDR2 sequences are SGHDT and YYEEEE. V shed 5 bases and J shed 6 bases, with 12 bases lying between them. The CDR3 protein is CASSRDFLEQYF. As DNA, the CDR3 is TGTGCCAGCAGTCGGGACTTCCTCGAGCAGTACTTC.

This clone was recorded only once. This sequence joins TRBV11-3 and TRBJ1-2, with D possibly matching TRBD1 (5 bases). The germline CDR1 and CDR2 sequences are SGHNT and YENEEA. The CDR3 totals 13 residues. V lost 5 bases and J lost 6, with 13 bases in between. CDR3 coding DNA: TGTGCCAGCAGCCGGGGGTTCCGAGATGGCTACACCTTC. This gives the protein CASSRGFRDGYTF.

The chain is built from TRBV24-1 and TRBJ2-1; 7 nucleotides align to TRBD2. Germline trimming cut 2 bases from V and 6 bases from J; bases unmatched to any gene: 15. Germline values: CDR1 KGHDR, CDR2 SFDVKD. The CDR3 extends over 18 amino acids. The CDR3 coding sequence is TGTGCCACCAGTGATTCCTCCTTGGGAGGGAGAATTTCCAATGAGCAGTTCTTC. Amino acids: CATSDSSLGGRISNEQFF.

This sequence joins TRBV6-5 and TRBJ1-1; 8 nucleotides line up with TRBD1. The J segment lost 9 bases and the V segment lost 5 bases, leaving 11 bases of the junction unmatched. The CDR3 length is 14 residues. Germline V CDR1 and CDR2: MNHEY, SVGAGI. This CDR3 is CASSPDRVFSQAFF. The CDR3 nucleotides read TGTGCCAGCAGTCCGGACAGGGTTTTTTCCCAAGCTTTCTTT.

The gene calls are TRBV2 and TRBJ1-2; D remains ambiguous. V was pared by 6 bases and J by 7 bases, with 18 bases between. This CDR3 is 14 amino acids long. Germline loops: CDR1 SNHLY, CDR2 FYNNEI. The CDR3 bases are TGTGCCAGCAGGAGAGGGCCCGGACTAGGTGGCTACACCTTC. It codes for CASRRGPGLGGYTF.

This clone was seen only once. The chain uses TRBV4-1 and TRBJ2-3; TRBD2 matches 10 bases. Per germline, CDR1 MGHRA and CDR2 YSYEKL. V trimming: 3 bases; J trimming: 3 bases; junction bases outside the gene matches: 12. The CDR3 runs to 18 residues. The CDR3 DNA sequence: TGCGCCAGCAGCCACTTATTAGGGGCTAGCGGGGGAACAGATACGCAGTATTTT. It codes for CASSHLLGASGGTDTQYF.

This chain joins TRBV10-3 and TRBJ2-5; 8 bases align to TRBD1. V lost 5 bases, J lost 2 bases, and 4 bases stayed unmatched. The CDR3 totals 14 residues. Germline CDR1 ENHRY, CDR2 SYGVKD. The CDR3 DNA follows: TGTGCCATCAGTACCGGGACAGGACAAGAGACCCAGTACTTC. This gives the protein CAISTGTGQETQYF.

The chain has TRBV28 and TRBJ1-6; TRBD1 matches 7 bases. Germline CDR1 and CDR2: MDHEN and SYDVKM. J lost 15 bases, V lost 5 bases, and 10 bases had no gene match. The CDR3 totals 13 residues. The CDR3, as DNA: TGTGCCAGCAGTGACAGGGCGGGTTTCGGCCTCCACTTT. It specifies CASSDRAGFGLHF.